This entry describes one T cell receptor (beta chain). Its antigen is undetermined. Both 60 Vbeta primers and 13 Jbeta primers went into the PCR. Only in-frame clones appear in the TCRdb table, and some are missing; sequencing was by immunoSEQ multiplex PCR. This sample has under 200,000 clones; more than 80% occur once, and the top ten carry approximately 7%. V lost 2 bases and J lost 3, with 14 bases in between. Germline CDR1 reads LNHDA; CDR2 reads SQIVND (reference sequence). There are 15 residues in the CDR3. These data belong to a study of cytomegalovirus exposure and HLA in healthy donors. Whole-study results and caveats: Presence/absence analyses supposed approximately even sequencing depth among donors. Clonal expansion, a later analysis showed, was greater in HLA-associated TCR beta chains than in equally common others.

This TCR was sampled from a woman in her thirties in good health and CMV-seropositive. The sequenced material came from PBMCs. This chain links TRBV19 with TRBJ2-7, with D perhaps matching TRBD1 (5 bases). The CDR3 DNA reads TGTGCCAGTAGTATACTTCTAGGGCAGGGCTACGAGCAGTACTTC. It specifies CASSILLGQGYEQYF.